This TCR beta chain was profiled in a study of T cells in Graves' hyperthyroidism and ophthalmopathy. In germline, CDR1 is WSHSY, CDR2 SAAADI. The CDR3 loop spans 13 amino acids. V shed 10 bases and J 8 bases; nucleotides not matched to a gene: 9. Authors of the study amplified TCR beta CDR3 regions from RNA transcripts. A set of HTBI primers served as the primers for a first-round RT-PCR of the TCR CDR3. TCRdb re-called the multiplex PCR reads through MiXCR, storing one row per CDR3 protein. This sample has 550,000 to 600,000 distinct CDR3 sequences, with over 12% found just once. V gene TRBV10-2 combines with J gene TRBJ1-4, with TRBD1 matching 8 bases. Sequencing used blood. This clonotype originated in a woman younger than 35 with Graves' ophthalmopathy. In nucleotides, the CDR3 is TGCGCCACCAAGACAGGGGAAGGAGAAAAACTGTTTTTT. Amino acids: CATKTGEGEKLFF.